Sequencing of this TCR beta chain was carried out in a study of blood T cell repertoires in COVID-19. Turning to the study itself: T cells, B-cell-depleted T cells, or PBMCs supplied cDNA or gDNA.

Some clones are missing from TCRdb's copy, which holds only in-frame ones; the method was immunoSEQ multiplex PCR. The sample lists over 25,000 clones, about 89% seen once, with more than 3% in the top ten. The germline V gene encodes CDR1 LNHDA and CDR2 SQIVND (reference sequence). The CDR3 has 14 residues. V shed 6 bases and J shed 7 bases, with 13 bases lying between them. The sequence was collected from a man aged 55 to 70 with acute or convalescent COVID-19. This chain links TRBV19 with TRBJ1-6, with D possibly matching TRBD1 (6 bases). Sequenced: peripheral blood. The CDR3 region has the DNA TGTGCCAGTAGCCCGGACAGCCAAAATTCACCCCTCCACTTT. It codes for CASSPDSQNSPLHF. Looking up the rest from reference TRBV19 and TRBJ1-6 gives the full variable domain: DGGITQSPKYLFRKEGQNVTLSCEQNLNHDAMYWYRQDPGQGLRLIYYSQIVNDFQKGDIAEGYSVSREKKESFPLTVTSAQKNPTAFYLCASSPDSQNSPLHFGNGTRLTVT.